Reported below is one TCR beta chain. The data originate from a study of blood T cells in healthy people across ages. This CDR3 contains 13 residues. V lost 0 bases and J 5 bases, leaving 8 bases between the germline ends. The V gene's germline CDR1 is SGHRS and CDR2 YFSETQ. Combining a sample-barcoded 5' primer with a J-beta primer mix, a second PCR ran for about 7 to 11 cycles. No fewer than 3 million CDR3-containing paired-end reads came from each sample. One entry per CDR3 protein results from TCRdb running MiXCR on the 5' RACE reads. The table shows roughly 1 million distinct CDR3 sequences, with around 25% occurring only once. The data also belong to a second study, concerning T cells of mothers and their children.

The sequence was obtained from a girl aged 2 to 9 in good health. Sequencing used blood. The chain carries TRBV5-1 and TRBJ2-5, with unresolved D. CDR3 sequence (DNA): TGCGCCAGCAGCTTGGAGTTCCGGGAGACCCAGTACTTC. This encodes CASSLEFRETQYF.